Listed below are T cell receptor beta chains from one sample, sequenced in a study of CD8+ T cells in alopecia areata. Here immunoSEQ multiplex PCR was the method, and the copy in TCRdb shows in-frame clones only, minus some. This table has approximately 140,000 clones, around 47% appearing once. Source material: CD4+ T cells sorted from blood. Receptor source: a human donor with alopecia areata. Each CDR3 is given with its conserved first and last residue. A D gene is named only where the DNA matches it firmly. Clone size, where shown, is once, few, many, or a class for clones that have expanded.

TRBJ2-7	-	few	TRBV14	TGTGCCAGCAGCCAAGCTCTCAGAGCGGAGCAGTACTTC	CASSQALRAEQYF
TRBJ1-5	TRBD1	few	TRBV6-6	TGTGCCAGCAGTTTCCCACAGGGGAGCAATCAGCCCCAGCATTTT	CASSFPQGSNQPQHF
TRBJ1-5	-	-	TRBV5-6	TGTGCCAGCAGCTTGGCCAAGAATCAGCCCCAGCATTTT	CASSLAKNQPQHF
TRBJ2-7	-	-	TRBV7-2	TGTGCCAGCAGTTACAGGGTTTCGACCTACGAGCAGTACTTC	CASSYRVSTYEQYF
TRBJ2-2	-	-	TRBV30	TGTGCCTGGAGTGTACTGGGGGAGTGGACCGGGGAGCTGTTTTTT	CAWSVLGEWTGELFF
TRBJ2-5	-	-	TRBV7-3	TGTGCCAGCAGCCAGGGGGAGACCCAGTACTTC	CASSQGETQYF
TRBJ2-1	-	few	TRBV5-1	TGCGCCAGCAGCTTGGCTGGGAAGGGTAACAATGAGCAGTTCTTC	CASSLAGKGNNEQFF
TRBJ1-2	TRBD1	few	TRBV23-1	TGCCGAGAGACAGGGCTCTCCTCCTATGGCTACACCTTC	CRETGLSSYGYTF
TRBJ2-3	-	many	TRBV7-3	TGTGCCAGCAATCGGGGCCCCACAGATACGCAGTATTTT	CASNRGPTDTQYF
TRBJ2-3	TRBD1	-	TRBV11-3	TGTGCCAGCAGCTTCCAACCGGGACAGTCGCAGTATTTT	CASSFQPGQSQYF
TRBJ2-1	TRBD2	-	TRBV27	TGTGCCAGCAGTCCATTAGCGGGGTATCCCTACTCCTACAATGAGCAGTTCTTC	CASSPLAGYPYSYNEQFF
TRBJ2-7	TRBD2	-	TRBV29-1	TGCAGCGTTGGGACTAGCGGGAGGTGGGAGCAGTACTTC	CSVGTSGRWEQYF
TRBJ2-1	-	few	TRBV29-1	TGCAGCGTTGAAGAACAGGTTGGGTACAATGAGCAGTTCTTC	CSVEEQVGYNEQFF
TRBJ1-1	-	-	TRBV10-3	TGTGCCATCACCTCCCAGGTGAACACTGAAGCTTTCTTT	CAITSQVNTEAFF
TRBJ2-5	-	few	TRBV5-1	TGCGCCAGCAGCCCTTCTACCCCGGGACACATACAAGAGACCCAGTACTTC	CASSPSTPGHIQETQYF
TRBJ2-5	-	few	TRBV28	TGTGCCAGCAGTTTGGGAATCGAGACCCAGTACTTC	CASSLGIETQYF
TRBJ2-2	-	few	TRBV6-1	TGTGCCAGTGGGTCGCGGACCGCGAACACCGGGGAGCTGTTTTTT	CASGSRTANTGELFF
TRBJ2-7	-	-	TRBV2	TGTGCCAGCAGTGAAGCGCCTCAAGGGTACTTC	CASSEAPQGYF
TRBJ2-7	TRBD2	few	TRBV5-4	TGTGCCAGCAGCTCGCAGACGGGAGGACTCTACGAGCAGTACTTC	CASSSQTGGLYEQYF
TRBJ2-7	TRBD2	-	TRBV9	TGTGCCAGCAGCGTAAGCGGGGTCTACGAGCAGTACTTC	CASSVSGVYEQYF
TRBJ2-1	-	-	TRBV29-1	TGCAGCGGGAGTTTGGTAGGCAATGAGCAGTTCTTC	CSGSLVGNEQFF
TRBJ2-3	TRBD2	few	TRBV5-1	TGCGCCAGCAGCCTCATTAGCGGGAGGGCCGTCGCAGATACGCAGTATTTT	CASSLISGRAVADTQYF
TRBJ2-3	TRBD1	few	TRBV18	TGTGCCAGCTCACGATGGACAGGAGACACAGATACGCAGTATTTT	CASSRWTGDTDTQYF
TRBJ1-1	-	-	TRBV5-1	TGCGCCAGCACCAGGGAGGGGTGGACTGAAGCTTTCTTT	CASTREGWTEAFF
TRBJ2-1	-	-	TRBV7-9	TGTGCCAGCAGCTTCATGGAGGGCCCGCAACCGTTCTTC	CASSFMEGPQPFF
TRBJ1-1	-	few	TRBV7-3	TGTGCCAGCAGCTTATACGGGGGCAGGGAGAATGAAGCTTTCTTT	CASSLYGGRENEAFF
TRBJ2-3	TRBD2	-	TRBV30	TGTGCCTGGAGTGCTCGAACCGGAGCGGGAGGCGGTAGGCAGTATTTT	CAWSARTGAGGGRQYF
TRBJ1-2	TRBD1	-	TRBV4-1	TGCGCCAGCAGCCAGGACAGGGCTAACTATGGCTACACCTTC	CASSQDRANYGYTF
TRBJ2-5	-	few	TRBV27	TGTGCCAGCAGTTTATCGCGGAGAGTGGAGACCCAGTACTTC	CASSLSRRVETQYF
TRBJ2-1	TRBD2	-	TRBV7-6	TGTGCCAGCAGCTCGACTAGCGGGAGTGTTGAGCAGTTCTTC	CASSSTSGSVEQFF
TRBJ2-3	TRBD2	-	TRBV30	TGTGCCTGGAGAATGGCGGGAGGGTTGGATACGCAGTATTTT	CAWRMAGGLDTQYF
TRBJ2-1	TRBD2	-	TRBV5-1	TGCGCCAGCAGCTTAACGACTAGCGGGCCTTACAATGAGCAGTTCTTC	CASSLTTSGPYNEQFF
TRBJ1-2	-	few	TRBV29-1	TGCAGCGTTGCAGGGGCAGATGGCTACACCTTC	CSVAGADGYTF
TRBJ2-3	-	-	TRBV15	TGTGCCACCCAGTTAGGGGGGATGACAGATACGCAGTATTTT	CATQLGGMTDTQYF
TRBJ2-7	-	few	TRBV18	TGTGCCAGCTCACCGGATTCCTACGAGCAGTACTTC	CASSPDSYEQYF
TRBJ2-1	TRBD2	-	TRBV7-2	TGTGCCAGCAGCCCGAGAGCGGGAACAGGCTACAATGAGCAGTTCTTC	CASSPRAGTGYNEQFF
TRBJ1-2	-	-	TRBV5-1	TGCGCCAGCAGCCCGTACGGAGCTCACTATGGCTACACCTTC	CASSPYGAHYGYTF
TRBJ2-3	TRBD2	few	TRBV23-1	TGCGCCAGCAGTCAAAATGTACGGCTAGCGGAGACAGATACGCAGTATTTT	CASSQNVRLAETDTQYF
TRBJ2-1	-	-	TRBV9	TGTGCCAGCAGCGTAAGCGTTAGCGCGACCAATGAGCAGTTCTTC	CASSVSVSATNEQFF
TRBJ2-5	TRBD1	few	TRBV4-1	TGCGCCAGCAGCCACATTATCGCCGGGACAGGGGGCGAAGAGACCCAGTACTTC	CASSHIIAGTGGEETQYF
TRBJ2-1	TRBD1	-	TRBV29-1	TGCAGCGTTGAGAGGGGGCTCTCCTACAATGAGCAGTTCTTC	CSVERGLSYNEQFF
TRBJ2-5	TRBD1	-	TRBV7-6	TGTGCCAGCAGCTTAACAGCAGGGGGAGAGACCCAGTACTTC	CASSLTAGGETQYF
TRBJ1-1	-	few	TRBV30	TGTGCCTGGAGTCCCCCACCGTACAGCACTGAAGCTTTCTTT	CAWSPPPYSTEAFF